The clone carrying this T cell receptor (beta chain) has only a few counts. Antigen unknown. This CDR3 region has 16 residues. Unmatched junction bases numbered 2, after V lost 0 bases and J lost 5 bases. In germline, CDR1 is MRHNA, CDR2 SNTAGT. The sample comes from a study of T-cell memory formation after mild COVID-19. In the study overall: Clustering of TCRs was largely donor specific. Study observations and caveats: Clones which contracted sat mainly in CM and EM if CD4+, and in EMRA if CD8+.

After 5'RACE with constant-segment primers, TCR alpha and TCR beta cDNA libraries carrying sample barcodes and UMIs were obtained. TCRdb re-derived calls from the 5' RACE reads in MiXCR, one entry per CDR3 protein. The repertoire holds about 180,000 distinct CDR3 sequences, with around 18% as singletons. V gene TRBV6-4 combines with J gene TRBJ2-1; 12 bases align to TRBD2. Specimen: PBMCs or a T cell subset sorted from them (not recorded which). This receptor was taken from a man aged 18 to 30 who had mild COVID-19 (a few samples of this study predate the infection). Cell type and time point are not known. As DNA, the CDR3 is TGTGCCAGCAGTGACTCTCTAGCGGGGGGGCACAATGAGCAGTTCTTC. Protein: CASSDSLAGGHNEQFF.